The source of this T cell receptor (beta chain) is a study of cytomegalovirus exposure and HLA in healthy donors. Overall study findings and caveats: Later findings reportedly placed an Asian-associated ancestry cluster below the roughly 700-donor mean for N-insertions. The records held CMV serostatus as the only immune exposure information. Reports showed the classifier diagnosing cytomegalovirus status with high specificity and sensitivity.

The primer mix had 60 Vbeta and 13 Jbeta primers. Assay used: immunoSEQ multiplex PCR; TCRdb lists only in-frame clones, some missing. The table lists about 160,000 clones, around 80% of them singletons, with roughly 6.2% in the top ten. Healthy bone marrow donors supplied every sample. The CDR3 spans 15 residues. V lost 11 bases and J lost 3; bases outside the gene matches: 14. From germline, CDR1 is PRHDT and CDR2 FYEKMQ (reference sequence). Remarks on this clone: Its antigen is currently unknown.

The chain is built from TRBV13 and TRBJ2-7; 9 nucleotides match TRBD1. The source material was PBMCs. This clonotype was sampled from a male donor in good health and CMV-seropositive. Here the CDR3 reads CASSPEGQGIYEQYF. The CDR3 nucleotides are TGTGCCTCTTCCCCCGAGGGACAGGGAATCTACGAGCAGTACTTC. The full variable domain, rest sourced from reference TRBV13 and TRBJ2-7, is AAGVIQSPRHLIKEKRETATLKCYPIPRHDTVYWYQQGPGQDPQFLISFYEKMQSDKGSIPDRFSAQQFSDYHSELNMSSLELGDSALYFCASSPEGQGIYEQYFGPGTRLTVT.